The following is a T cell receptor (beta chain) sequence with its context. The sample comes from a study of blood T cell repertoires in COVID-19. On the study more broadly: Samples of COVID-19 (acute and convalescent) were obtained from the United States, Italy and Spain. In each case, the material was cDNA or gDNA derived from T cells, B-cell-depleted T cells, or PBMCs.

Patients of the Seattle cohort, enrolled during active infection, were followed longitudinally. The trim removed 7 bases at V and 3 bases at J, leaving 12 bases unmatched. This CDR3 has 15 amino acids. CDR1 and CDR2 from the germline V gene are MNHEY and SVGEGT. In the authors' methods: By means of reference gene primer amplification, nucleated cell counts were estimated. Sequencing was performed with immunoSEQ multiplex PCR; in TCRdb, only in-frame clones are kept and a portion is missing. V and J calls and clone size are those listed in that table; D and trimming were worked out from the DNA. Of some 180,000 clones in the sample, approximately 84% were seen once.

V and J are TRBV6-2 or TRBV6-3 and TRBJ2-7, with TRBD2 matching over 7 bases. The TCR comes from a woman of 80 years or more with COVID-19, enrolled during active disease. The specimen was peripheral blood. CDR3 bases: TGTGCCAGCAACCCGCCCCAGCGGGGTCTCTACGAGCAGTACTTC. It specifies CASNPPQRGLYEQYF.